This T cell receptor (beta chain) was recovered during a study of vaccination effects on CD4 cells after COVID-19 (dated by TCRdb to between 2022 and 2023). With regard to the full study: In the ViraFEST assay, PBMC were stimulated with viral peptide pools, and antigen-specific CD4+ T cell clonotypes were then identified by expansion using TCR sequencing. Samples were taken from three convalescent patients early (day +14) and late (day +241, +227, +161 respectively) after vaccination. Post-vaccine samples across the study were collected a median of 72 days after the second dose, with a range of 14 to 241. Some 2 million PBMC per well were cultured in IMDM with 5% human AB serum, roughly 10 IU/ml IL-2 and gentamicin, plus 10 ug/ml peptides. The Oncomine TCR Beta short-read assay on an Illumina iSeq 100 was used to sequence cultures from other donors in the study. The study compared SARS-CoV-2 spike-specific CD4+ TCR repertoires before and after mRNA vaccination in COVID-19 convalescent patients and infection-naive vaccine recipients. A total of 10 COVID-19 convalescent patients and a few SARS-CoV-2-naive healthy vaccine recipients were included in the full study.

Study-wide conclusions, independent of this receptor: In convalescent patients, the post-vaccine spike-reactive repertoire consisted mainly of new vaccine-induced clones, largely distinct from infection-induced clones. Limitations of the study were the small number of convalescent patients and the absence of early post-infection timepoints. Marked clonal contraction was observed in both infection-induced and vaccine-induced clones at late post-vaccination timepoints, consistent with waning T cell responses.

Libraries were built with the immunoSEQ multiplex PCR assay. DNA from the cultured, isolated CD4+ T cells was subjected to TCR beta CDR3 sequencing. As for the original processing: The analysis removed non-productive TCR sequences, trimmed reads to the CDR3 region, and retained only CDR3s that were 7 or more amino acids long. Antigen-specific clonotypes were identified using the MANAFEST web app by comparison of expansion in peptide wells against reference cultures. To count as positive, a clone had to show expansion at FDR<0.05 compared with the reference and with all other wells, an odds ratio above 5, and a frequency above 0.1% in two replicate wells. Clonotypes significantly expanded in SARS-CoV-2 spike wells and in at least one common cold coronavirus spike condition were defined as cross-reactive. CDR3 similarity was assessed by Levenshtein distance with the stringdist R package, and unrooted trees were built with ape in R 3.6.1. Entries here come from immuneACCESS through TCRdb and include only in-frame sequences with V and J called. Some clones fail to appear in such tables; in the studies checked, an unresolved V gene covers under half of the shortfall, and the cause of the remainder is unknown. The DNA was the basis for D and trimming; V, J and clone size are from that table. A total of tens of thousands of clones appear in this sample, 65% to 75% of them only once. Around 5% of the sample lies in the top ten.

After around 10 days of culture, CD4+ T cells were isolated with the EasySep CD4+ T cell isolation kit. Convalescent patients had PCR-confirmed SARS-CoV-2 infection between March and December 2020, before Alpha, Beta and Delta variants emerged in the United States. Participants received two doses of either the BNT162b2 or the mRNA-1273 mRNA SARS-CoV-2 vaccine. On days 3 and 7, half of the culture medium was replaced with fresh IL-2-containing medium. Unless noted otherwise, every peptide stimulation condition was grown in triplicate wells. Using Ficoll-Paque Plus gradient centrifugation, PBMC were separated from whole blood and then either used fresh or cryopreserved at -140C. The QIAamp micro DNA kit was used to extract genomic DNA from the cultured CD4+ T cells. In regard to this clone: This receptor's antigen is unknown. No base qualities exist here, and no much larger clone lies one base off it.

The clonotype originates from a human donor who had a prior SARS-CoV-2 infection. The sample consisted of CD4+ T cells from PBMCs cultured without peptide, taken after COVID-19 vaccination.

CDR3 protein: CATSDFEGGYTF. The nucleotides read TGTGCCACCAGTGATTTTGAGGGGGGCTACACCTTC. The rearrangement combines TRBV24-1 with TRBJ1-2; matching of 5 bases hints at TRBD1 as the D gene. From a lookup of the germline V gene, CDR1 and CDR2 are KGHDR and SFDVKD. The CDR3 has 12 amino acids, counting the end cysteine and phenylalanine. Only the CDR3 DNA is retained, 36 bases long and in frame from the first base. V lost 1 base and J lost 8 bases; the stretch between them is 7 bases long.